This T cell receptor beta chain was profiled in a study of technical replicates of blood from a few donors. Deletions cut 5 bases from V and 3 bases from J, with 9 bases between. Looked up from germline, CDR1 is LNHDA and CDR2 is SQIVND (reference sequence). This CDR3 is built from 13 residues. Repertoires were generated with immunoSEQ multiplex PCR, while TCRdb's copy carries only in-frame clones and drops some. The table shows approximately 78,000 clones, with around 95% occurring only once. The chain uses TRBV19 and TRBJ2-3; possibly TRBD2 for D (6 bases). Material: T cells isolated from PBMCs. This TCR came from a human donor in good health. CDR3 DNA: TGTGCCAGTAGTCGGGCGGGGACAGATACGCAGTATTTT. Translating gives CASSRAGTDTQYF.